This passage covers 14 T cell receptor beta chains from one sample sequenced in a study of cytomegalovirus exposure and HLA in healthy donors. The primer mix had 60 Vbeta and 13 Jbeta primers. The protocol was immunoSEQ multiplex PCR, while the TCRdb copy is restricted to in-frame clones and leaves out a portion. The repertoire has hundreds of thousands of clones, 80% to 90% of them found once; the top ten carry about 2%. Sequenced: PBMCs. These receptors were collected from a woman under 30 in good health and CMV-seronegative.

The chain links TRBV5-1 to TRBJ2-2, with unresolved D. V lost 0 bases and J lost 0, with 6 bases in between. Per the germline V gene, CDR1 is SGHRS and CDR2 is YFSETQ. This CDR3 is 15 amino acids long. The CDR3 region is CASSLGRANTGELFF. CDR3 nucleotide sequence: TGCGCCAGCAGCTTGGGACGGGCGAACACCGGGGAGCTGTTTTTT.

This chain uses TRBV5-1 with TRBJ1-2, with no clear D. The V gene's germline CDR1 is SGHRS and CDR2 YFSETQ. Trimming cost V 0 bases and J 0 bases, with 9 bases left between them. The CDR3 sequence is 15 residues long. CDR3 in amino acids: CASSLAVGTNYGYTF. CDR3 sequence (DNA): TGCGCCAGCAGCTTGGCCGTCGGTACTAACTATGGCTACACCTTC.

Remarks on this clone: The junction departs from germline at one end; a sequencing error may be responsible. V and J are TRBV7-7 and TRBJ2-5, with 7 bases matching TRBD1. TRBJ2-7 explains the end of the DNA better; the J call may be wrong. CDR1 SSHAT and CDR2 FNYEAQ come from the germline V gene (reference sequence). The CDR3 is made up of 14 amino acids. Written as DNA, the CDR3 is TGTGCTAGCAGCGTAGACAGGGACACCTACGAGCAGTACTTC. Translation: CASSVDRDTYEQYF.

The rearrangement joins TRBV2 to TRBJ1-1; 12 positions agree with TRBD1. Trimming cost V 6 bases and J 5 bases; bases outside gene matches: 10. The CDR3 runs 16 residues. Germline CDR1 is SNHLY and CDR2 is FYNNEI. This chain's CDR3 is CASRAGTGGFRTEAFF. CDR3 coding DNA: TGTGCCAGCAGGGCTGGGACAGGGGGCTTTCGAACTGAAGCTTTCTTT.

V gene TRBV7-3 combines with J gene TRBJ2-1; 7 bases line up with TRBD1. The CDR3 is 15 residues long. CDR1 is SGHTA, CDR2 FQGTGA, per germline. The ends lost 4 bases at V and 2 bases at J; junction bases unmatched: 5. The CDR3 nucleotides are TGTGCCAGCAGCTCCGCAGGGGGAACCTACAATGAGCAGTTCTTC. It codes for CASSSAGGTYNEQFF.

The chain joins TRBV10-1 to TRBJ2-3; 7 bases match TRBD1. This CDR3 spans 16 amino acids. The J segment lost 3 bases and the V segment lost 3 bases, leaving 9 bases of the junction unmatched. CDR1 is WNHNN, CDR2 SYGVQD, per germline (reference sequence). The CDR3 loop reads CASSDFRGQGTDTQYF. The CDR3 coding sequence is TGCGCCAGCAGTGATTTTAGGGGGCAGGGGACAGATACGCAGTATTTT.

This clone appeared once. This chain uses TRBV10-3 with TRBJ1-6, with 9 bases identical to TRBD1. CDR1 is ENHRY, CDR2 SYGVKD, per germline. The CDR3 has 18 amino acids. With 2 bases clipped from V and 0 bases from J, the junction kept 5 bases outside the gene matches. CDR3 sequence reads: CAISEGQGLSSYNSPLHF. Here the CDR3 DNA reads TGTGCCATCAGTGAGGGACAGGGGCTGAGCTCCTATAATTCACCCCTCCACTTT.

The V gene is TRBV6-5, the J gene TRBJ1-1; tentatively, D is TRBD1 (5 bases). The length of the CDR3 is 13 residues. Between the trimmed V and J ends, which lost 2 bases and 3 bases, there was a span of 7 bases. CDR1 and CDR2 (germline): MNHEY, SVGAGI. CDR3: CASSYPGDTEAFF. CDR3 DNA sequence: TGTGCCAGCAGTTACCCGGGGGACACTGAAGCTTTCTTT.

V usage is TRBV9 and J usage is TRBJ2-7; a weak D match, TRBD1 (5 bases). This CDR3 has 12 amino acids. With 4 bases removed from V and 4 bases from J, the gap between germline ends came to 9 bases. The germline V gene has CDR1 SGDLS and CDR2 YYNGEE. The CDR3 DNA follows: TGTGCCAGCAGCCCCACAGGATACGAGCAGTACTTC. Residues: CASSPTGYEQYF.

This chain joins TRBV12-5 and TRBJ2-5; 8 bases match TRBD1. The end of the DNA fits TRBJ2-7 better, so the J call may be wrong. Germline CDR1 reads LGHNT; CDR2 reads FRNRAP. The CDR3 consists of 15 residues. The CDR3 bases are TGTGCTAGTGGTTTGGGACAGGGGAAATCCTACGAGCAGTACTTC. This encodes CASGLGQGKSYEQYF.

This chain connects TRBV10-3 to TRBJ2-5, with TRBD2 matching 16 bases. Looked up from germline, CDR1 is ENHRY and CDR2 is SYGVKD. V shed 10 bases and J 3 bases; nucleotides not matched to a gene: 2. This CDR3 comprises 14 residues. DNA of the CDR3: TGTGCCACTGGGACTAGCGGGGGGGAAGAGACCCAGTACTTC. Its protein is CATGTSGGEETQYF.

This rearrangement joins TRBV11-2 to TRBJ2-2, with D possibly being TRBD1 (5 bases). V lost 1 base and J 4 bases, leaving 13 bases between the germline ends. Per germline, CDR1 SGHAT and CDR2 FQNNGV. The CDR3 spans 16 residues. The DNA of the CDR3 is TGTGCCAGCAGCTTAGTGGCAGGGATTGTCACCGGGGAGCTGTTTTTT. This codes for CASSLVAGIVTGELFF.

This clone occurred once. The rearrangement links TRBV7-2 to TRBJ1-1; D is unclear. V shed 3 bases and J shed 1 base, with 6 bases lying between them. The V gene's germline CDR1 is SGHTA and CDR2 FQGNSA. This CDR3 comprises 13 residues. CDR3 DNA: TGTGCCAGCAGCTTTAGCCAGAACACTGAAGCTTTCTTT. Translation gives CASSFSQNTEAFF.

This clone occurred once. This chain connects TRBV5-6 to TRBJ1-1, with D hard to call. Germline V gene sequence: CDR1 SGHDT, CDR2 YYEEEE. V gave up 4 bases and J gave up 6 bases, with 16 bases separating them. There are 14 residues in the CDR3. The CDR3 region has the DNA TGTGCCAGCAGCGTAAGCGGGAGGCTCGCTGAAGCTTTCTTT. As protein: CASSVSGRLAEAFF.